Below, one TCR beta chain is given with its context. Its antigen is still unknown. This entry is derived from a study of cytomegalovirus exposure and HLA in healthy donors. Background on the study: Unique TCRs numbering some 80 million, obtained from HLA-typed donors, made up an early data release. Study results and caveats: TCR beta sequences numbering around 15,000 were associated with HLA alleles at 0.05 false discovery rate in a later analysis.

13 Jbeta primers and 60 Vbeta primers were used for the PCR. Authors' data handling: Later analysis identified tens of millions of unique TCR beta chains, 10 million to 12 million shared. Clones were sequenced by immunoSEQ multiplex PCR, and TCRdb holds only the in-frame ones, with some missing. That table supplies the V and J calls and clone size; D and trimming were determined from the DNA. The sample includes more than 150,000 clones, around 80% of them seen just once. From germline, CDR1 is SGHNT and CDR2 YENEEA. This CDR3 is built from 11 residues. Between the trimmed V and J ends, which lost 4 bases and 12 bases, there was a span of 10 bases.

The sequenced sample consisted of PBMCs. V gene TRBV11-3 combines with J gene TRBJ2-1, with D possibly being TRBD2 (7 bases). The clonotype originates from a girl aged 2 to 9 in good health and CMV-seropositive. CDR3: CASSSGEGQFF. DNA for the CDR3: TGTGCCAGCAGCTCAGGGGAGGGGCAGTTCTTC.